This paragraph reports one T cell receptor beta chain. No antigen is known for it. No base quality values were provided; no much bigger clone lies one nucleotide off. This specimen comes from a study of blood T cell repertoires in COVID-19 (dated by TCRdb to 2020 to 2021). Turning to the overall study: Collaborator samples came from the United States, Italy and Spain and covered acute and convalescent phases of COVID-19. The prospective study material was composed of cDNA or gDNA derived from T cells, B-cell-depleted T cells, or PBMCs. Samples came from the ongoing ImmuneRACE study (first 160 participants) plus 1,254 subjects from 6 global collaborators. The repertoires were released in a freely available public database intended as a resource for research on the immune response to SARS-CoV-2. Nearly every sample came with metadata listing a de-identified subject ID, COVID-19 status, age in years and sex. Where available, HLA class I and class II types were taken from metadata supplied by the sample provider and were not determined by assay-based typing. The dataset comprised deeply sampled blood TCRbeta repertoires from subjects exposed to, actively infected with, or recovered from COVID-19.

Collaborating institutions collected whole blood in K2EDTA tubes following their own protocols. For TCRbeta analysis, collaborator samples were shipped as frozen whole blood, as isolated PBMCs, or as DNA extracted from either sample type. The paper's findings and limits, for the study overall: The quantity of clinical and demographic metadata differed by source and by participant and was supplied without curation.

TCRbeta CDR3 regions were amplified from genomic DNA by means of the immunoSEQ Assay, a bias-controlled multiplex PCR. The paper's data handling went like this. Nucleated cell counts per sample were estimated from amplification of reference gene primers within the assay. Sequence reads were collapsed and filtered to measure the absolute abundance of every unique TCRbeta CDR3 rearrangement. For each sample, productive Simpson clonality was calculated by taking the square root of Simpson's diversity index across productive rearrangements. TCRdb took over this immuneACCESS table, retaining in-frame rearrangements with V and J assigned. Such tables are incomplete; in checked studies, under half of the missing clones stem from an unresolved V gene, and the remainder is unexplained. Clone size and V and J calls were adopted from that table, with D and trimming inferred from the DNA. In all, the sample holds about 83,000 clones, and 86% of those were seen once. Of the sample, approximately 8.1% falls within the top ten clones.

Trimming at the junction amounts to 0 bases on V and 7 bases on J, and the germline ends lie 7 bases apart. CDR1 and CDR2, per the germline V gene, are MNHEY and SVGEGT. The CDR3, from cysteine to phenylalanine, totals 12 residues. The kept DNA is CDR3 alone, 36 bases in frame from the first base. The specimen sequenced was peripheral blood. The sequence was collected from a man aged 45-60 years with active COVID-19. The sequence joins TRBV6-2 or TRBV6-3 to TRBJ2-7, with no reliable assignment of the D segment. The sequence in DNA is TGTGCCAGCAGTTACTCGTTCAGGGAGCAGTACTTC. Its amino acids are CASSYSFREQYF.